This T cell receptor beta chain was obtained from a study of control samples from healthy donors and cancer patients. Here immunoSEQ multiplex PCR was the method, and the copy in TCRdb shows in-frame clones only, minus some. The data show 90,000 to 100,000 clones, 79% seen once. The CDR3 extends over 17 amino acids. J was trimmed by 0 bases and V by 1 base; bases with no gene match: 4. Germline loops: CDR1 LGHNA, CDR2 YNFKEQ. The rearrangement uses TRBV4-2 and TRBJ2-5; TRBD1 matches 11 bases. The TCR comes from a woman aged 25 to 39 in good health. The sequenced sample was blood. CDR3 residues: CASSQGGTGGYQETQYF. DNA for the CDR3: TGTGCCAGCAGCCAAGGCGGGACAGGGGGGTACCAAGAGACCCAGTACTTC.